What follows are 16 T cell receptor beta chains derived from one specimen sequenced in a study of T cell responses to AZD1222 COVID-19 vaccine (dated by TCRdb to the early 2020s). The method behind the library was the immunoSEQ multiplex PCR assay. What TCRdb holds here is the immuneACCESS table cut down to in-frame rearrangements. Part of the clones is not present; checked against another copy, under half of the missing clones reflect an unresolved V gene, and the others are unexplained. This sample has 110,000 to 150,000 clones in its table, and approximately 85% of those were observed once. The ten largest make up 7.5% to 8.5% of the sample. The time point label, as the study defines it: baseline before first vaccination. The material was peripheral blood, obtained on day 0 of AZD1222 vaccination. The source is an adult in good health.

The gene calls are TRBV4-1 and TRBJ2-1; 7 bases line up with TRBD1. The CDR3 sequence is 14 residues long. Trimming cost V 2 bases and J 8 bases; bases outside gene matches: 6. Per the germline V gene, CDR1 is MGHRA and CDR2 is YSYEKL. The CDR3 bases are TGCGCCAGCAGCCAACAAGTCCAGGGGGATGAGCAGTTCTTC. Its protein is CASSQQVQGDEQFF.

In its sample, this clone was seen once. This chain uses TRBV20-1 with TRBJ2-7; TRBD1 aligns across 7 bases. V shed 3 bases and J 7 bases; nucleotides not matched to a gene: 3. The CDR3 runs 11 residues. CDR1 is DFQATT and CDR2 is SNEGSKA in the germline V gene (reference sequence). CDR3 nucleotides: TGCAGTGCTAGGCCGGACAGGGAGCAGTACTTC. Encoded protein: CSARPDREQYF.

This chain links TRBV3-1 (or the pseudogene TRBV3-2) with TRBJ2-1; no definite D call. CDR3 length equals 14 residues. The germline V and J ends were trimmed by 1 base and 10 bases, with 14 bases remaining between them. CDR1 is LGHDT and CDR2 is YNNKEL in the germline V gene (reference sequence). This CDR3 reads CASSQVEGSGEQFF. As DNA, the CDR3 is TGTGCCAGCAGCCAAGTCGAAGGCTCCGGGGAGCAGTTCTTC.

As to this clone: Other DNA sequences in this specimen translate into the identical CDR3. The chain carries TRBV12-3 or TRBV12-4 and TRBJ1-5; unclear D gene. Trimming took 6 bases from V and 2 from J, leaving 8 bases between them. The CDR3 loop spans 13 amino acids. This CDR3 reads CASRGTGNQPQHF. Here the CDR3 DNA reads TGTGCCAGCAGGGGTACAGGCAATCAGCCCCAGCATTTT.

This sequence joins TRBV12-3 or TRBV12-4 and TRBJ1-3, with a possible D match to TRBD1 (5 bases). The ends were cut back, 8 bases at V and 1 base at J, with 9 bases in the middle. CDR3 length: 13 amino acids. The chain's CDR3 is CASVGGSGNTIYF. The CDR3 DNA is TGTGCCAGCGTTGGGGGGTCTGGAAACACCATATATTTT.

The rearrangement uses TRBV28 and TRBJ1-6; TRBD1 is a possible D gene (6 bases). The CDR3 runs to 13 residues. V lost 11 bases, J lost 9 bases, and 17 bases lay in between. The V gene's germline CDR1 is MDHEN and CDR2 SYDVKM. The chain's CDR3 is CAEATGSSSPLHF. The CDR3 DNA is TGTGCCGAGGCTACAGGGTCCAGTTCACCCCTCCACTTT.

This sequence joins TRBV27 and TRBJ1-6, with D unclear. V dropped 7 bases and J dropped 8 bases, with 15 bases sitting between them. The CDR3 is 14 residues long. Germline assignment: CDR1 MNHEY and CDR2 SMNVEV (reference sequence). The CDR3 DNA reads TGTGCCAGCACCAAGATCGGCGGGGATTCACCCCTCCACTTT. Protein product: CASTKIGGDSPLHF.

The rearrangement joins TRBV3-1 (or the pseudogene TRBV3-2) to TRBJ1-3; D gene uncertain. Trimming cost V 0 bases and J 1 base, with 22 bases left between them. The V gene's germline CDR1 is LGHDT and CDR2 YNNKEL (reference sequence). The CDR3 has 20 amino acids. The CDR3 nucleotides read TGTGCCAGCAGCCAAGACTCGAGGGTCGGACTCGGCCTTTCTGGAAACACCATATATTTT. It yields the protein CASSQDSRVGLGLSGNTIYF.

The V gene is TRBV5-1, the J gene TRBJ2-7, with D perhaps TRBD1 (6 bases). The CDR3 consists of 16 residues. Germline CDR1 and CDR2: SGHRS and YFSETQ. V dropped 5 bases and J dropped 3 bases, with 21 bases sitting between them. CDR3 nucleotide sequence: TGCGCCAGCAGGCCAACCTCAACAGGGCCGGACTACGAGCAGTACTTC. Residues: CASRPTSTGPDYEQYF.

This clone was counted a single time. The chain is built from TRBV7-6 and TRBJ2-1, with D unclear. The CDR3 is 15 amino acids. Trimming cost V 6 bases and J 4 bases, with 16 bases left between them. Germline V lookup: CDR1 SGHVS, CDR2 FNYEAQ. CDR3 sequence reads: CASSSLSPRYNEQFF. Here the CDR3 DNA reads TGTGCCAGCAGTTCCCTGAGCCCGAGGTACAATGAGCAGTTCTTC.

The CDR3 loop reads CASSLEGRGSPLHF. The DNA of the CDR3 is TGTGCCAGCAGCTTAGAGGGACGGGGTTCACCCCTCCACTTT. V is TRBV7-2 and J is TRBJ1-6; tentative D call: TRBD1 (5 bases). The CDR3 length is 14 residues. The germline V and J ends were trimmed by 1 base and 9 bases, with 10 bases remaining between them. Germline values: CDR1 SGHTA, CDR2 FQGNSA.

The V call is TRBV5-8, the J call TRBJ2-2; D is unclear. The length of the CDR3 is 15 residues. The germline gives CDR1 SGHTS, CDR2 YDEGEE. V was pared by 0 bases and J by 4 bases, with 10 bases between. Here the CDR3 DNA reads TGTGCCAGCAGCTTGGATGTGGTGGGCACCGGGGAGCTGTTTTTT. It encodes CASSLDVVGTGELFF.

The CDR3 DNA sequence: TGTGCCAGCACCGACAGGGCGACCACAGATACGCAGTATTTT. It translates to CASTDRATTDTQYF. The rearrangement uses TRBV6-5 and TRBJ2-3; 7 bases match TRBD1. Germline CDR1 and CDR2: MNHEY and SVGAGI. After removal of 7 bases from V and 2 bases from J, the junction contained 6 bases not matched to a gene. The CDR3 has 14 amino acids.

The chain uses TRBV2 and TRBJ1-1; a possible D gene is TRBD1 (5 bases). V was pared by 8 bases and J by 5 bases, with 15 bases between. This CDR3 is 13 amino acids long. CDR1 and CDR2 from the germline V gene are SNHLY and FYNNEI. In DNA, the CDR3 is TGTGCCAGCTTCATCAGGGCTTATACTGAAGCTTTCTTT. Translating it yields CASFIRAYTEAFF.

The rearrangement uses TRBV5-1 and TRBJ2-1; 7 bases agree with TRBD1. The CDR3 is 17 amino acids. V dropped 4 bases and J dropped 0; count of bases not matched to a gene: 10. Per the germline V gene, CDR1 is SGHRS and CDR2 is YFSETQ. CDR3 coding DNA: TGCGCCAGCAGCCGCCTCACAGGGGCCAACTCCTACAATGAGCAGTTCTTC. Amino acids: CASSRLTGANSYNEQFF.

CDR3 DNA: TGCGCCAGCAGAAAGGTACTATCCTACAATGAGCAGTTCTTC. As protein: CASRKVLSYNEQFF. The genes are TRBV5-1 and TRBJ2-1; D is undetermined. Germline V gene data show CDR1 as SGHRS and CDR2 as YFSETQ. V lost 5 bases and J lost 1, with 10 bases in between. The CDR3 is 14 residues long.